This record looks at one TCR beta chain sequence and its context. The data were obtained in a study of molecular identifiers for immune sequencing clone quantification. With V trimmed by 2 bases and J by 15 bases, 10 bases remained unmatched. The germline gives CDR1 SGHAT, CDR2 FQNNGV. The CDR3 loop spans 15 amino acids. TCRdb analysed the PCR reads with MiXCR anew, one entry per CDR3 protein. The sample holds roughly 100,000 distinct CDR3 sequences, about 35% seen once. Sample: naive CD8+ T cells from blood, with Jurkat cell RNA spiked in. Subset specified: FACS-sorted CD8+CD4-CCR7+CD45RA+ naive T cells. This chain connects TRBV11-2 to TRBJ2-1; TRBD2 agrees at 13 bases. The source of this sequence is a human donor in good health. Some libraries in this study had Jurkat cell RNA spiked in. The CDR3 DNA is TGTGCCAGCAGCTTATCACTAGCGGGAGGGCCTTTTGTGTTCTTC. This translates into CASSLSLAGGPFVFF.